This TCR beta chain comes out of a study of blood T cell repertoires in COVID-19 (TCRdb year 2020). For context, the study as a whole: Samples covering the acute and convalescent phases of COVID-19 were provided by collaborators in the United States, Italy and Spain. The prospective study material was composed of cDNA or gDNA derived from T cells, B-cell-depleted T cells, or PBMCs. Deeply sampled blood TCRbeta repertoires from subjects exposed to, actively infected with, or recovered from COVID-19 were included in the dataset. The repertoires were released in a freely available public database intended as a resource for research on the immune response to SARS-CoV-2. Samples came from the ongoing ImmuneRACE study (first 160 participants) plus 1,254 subjects from 6 global collaborators. Nearly every sample came with metadata listing a de-identified subject ID, COVID-19 status, age in years and sex. Where HLA class I and class II types were available, the types were taken from metadata supplied by the sample provider, not from assay-based typing. Broader findings and caveats from the paper: The quantity of clinical and demographic metadata differed by source and by participant and was supplied without curation.

The germline V gene encodes CDR1 MNHNY and CDR2 SVGAGI (reference sequence). The cysteine opens and the phenylalanine closes a CDR3 of 15 amino acids. The read is trimmed to its CDR3 DNA, 45 bases read in frame from base 1. V was cut back by 2 bases and J by 3 bases, leaving a gap of 13 bases between them. Concerning this clone: Its target antigen remains unknown. Per-nucleotide qualities are absent, and no much larger clonotype sits a single base away.

TCRbeta CDR3 regions were amplified from genomic DNA using the immunoSEQ Assay, a bias-controlled multiplex PCR. Per the authors' processing: The number of nucleated cells in each sample was estimated from the amplification of reference gene primers within the assay. Sequence reads were collapsed and filtered to measure the absolute abundance of every unique TCRbeta CDR3 rearrangement. For each sample, productive Simpson clonality was calculated by taking the square root of Simpson's diversity index across productive rearrangements. TCRdb took over this immuneACCESS table, retaining in-frame rearrangements with V and J assigned. Such tables are incomplete; in checked studies, under half of the missing clones stem from an unresolved V gene, and the remainder is unexplained. V and J calls and clone size are given by that table; D and trimming were obtained from the DNA. The sample table shows some 270,000 clones, and roughly 81% are seen once. The top ten clones comprise under 8% of the sample.

Participants in the prospective study were aged roughly 18 to 89 years, lived in 24 United States geographic areas, and enrolled through a virtual design. To assign participants to cohorts, the prospective study relied on clinical history that participants themselves reported in a screening survey and a study questionnaire. Exposed participants had been in contact, within 2 weeks of entering the study, with a person who had a PCR-confirmed or clinician-diagnosed case of COVID-19. Mobile phlebotomists in the prospective study collected whole blood, serum and a nasopharyngeal or oropharyngeal swab from every participant. Over a 2-month period, participants in the prospective study had the option of providing additional blood draws and questionnaires. Before DNA extraction, blood samples from the prospective study were shipped at room temperature or frozen.

The sequence derives from a woman in her 50s who had been exposed to COVID-19. The sample was PBMCs or T cells enriched from blood (not recorded which). The sequence joins TRBV6-6 to TRBJ2-5, with the D gene not confidently named. The DNA sequence is given as TGTGCCAGCAGTTACCTACCCCAAAATGAAGAGACCCAGTACTTC. Protein translation: CASSYLPQNEETQYF.